A single sample is the source of the 26 T cell receptor beta chains below, sequenced in a study of cytomegalovirus exposure and HLA in healthy donors. The study ran its PCR with 60 Vbeta and 13 Jbeta primers. Generated by immunoSEQ multiplex PCR, the TCRdb table keeps only in-frame clones and is missing some. The sample comprises around 120,000 clones, approximately 72% of which are singletons, and 9% to 9.5% rests with the top ten. The material sequenced was PBMCs. All receptors come from a woman aged 50 to 60 in good health and CMV-seropositive.

V is TRBV7-6 and J is TRBJ2-3; TRBD2 matches 7 bases. CDR1 and CDR2 from the germline V gene are SGHVS and FNYEAQ. V lost 5 bases to trimming and J lost 8 bases; unmatched junction nucleotides: 10. The CDR3 contains 14 residues. The CDR3 region has the DNA TGTGCCAGCAGCCCGGGGGGAGCGTCTGGTACGCAGTATTTT. Encoded protein: CASSPGGASGTQYF.

The rearrangement joins TRBV5-4 to TRBJ2-7; 7 bases agree with TRBD1. The J segment lost 0 bases and the V segment lost 4 bases, leaving 13 bases of the junction unmatched. Germline V gene data show CDR1 as SGHNT and CDR2 as YYREEE (reference sequence). This CDR3 region has 17 residues. The CDR3 DNA follows: TGTGCCAGCAGCCCAGGGGACAGCACACCGAGCTCCTACGAGCAGTACTTC. Translated, it gives CASSPGDSTPSSYEQYF.

The chain combines TRBV19 with TRBJ1-5; 8 positions agree with TRBD1. CDR1 and CDR2 from the germline V gene are LNHDA and SQIVND (reference sequence). The CDR3 runs 16 residues. J gave up 3 bases and V 4 bases, and 8 bases lay outside the gene matches. The CDR3 sequence is CASSTPGTGTNQPQHF. In DNA form, the CDR3 reads TGTGCCAGTAGTACCCCCGGGACAGGCACCAATCAGCCCCAGCATTTT.

This chain uses TRBV2 with TRBJ2-1; D is perhaps TRBD1 (6 bases). Germline V gene lookup returns CDR1 SNHLY and CDR2 FYNNEI. V lost 7 bases and J lost 15, with 19 bases in between. The CDR3 length is 12 residues. The CDR3 sequence is CASTSPDRVSFF. CDR3 sequence (DNA): TGTGCCAGCACCAGCCCGGACAGAGTGTCGTTCTTC.

This rearrangement joins TRBV9 to TRBJ1-2, with 11 nucleotides matching TRBD1. The CDR3 covers 17 residues. The J segment lost 7 bases and the V segment lost 4 bases, leaving 15 bases of the junction unmatched. Looked up from germline, CDR1 is SGDLS and CDR2 is YYNGEE. CDR3 DNA: TGTGCCAGCAGCACGTCCGGGACAGGGGGTCTAGGAGGTGGCTACACCTTC. Translated, it gives CASSTSGTGGLGGGYTF. Together with reference TRBV9 and TRBJ1-2, the CDR3 gives the full variable domain: DSGVTQTPKHLITATGQRVTLRCSPRSGDLSVYWYQQSLDQGLQFLIQYYNGEERAKGNILERFSAQQFPDLHSELNLSSLELGDSALYFCASSTSGTGGLGGGYTFGSGTRLTVV.

This clone showed up just a few times. The chain recombines TRBV29-1 with TRBJ2-1; D perhaps matches TRBD2 (7 bases). CDR1 is SQVTM, CDR2 ANQGSEA, per germline. This CDR3 comprises 15 residues. Trimming left V 3 bases short and J 7 bases short, with 19 bases between. The CDR3: CSVEGGQGLTNEQFF. The CDR3 DNA sequence: TGCAGCGTTGAGGGGGGGCAGGGCCTGACGAATGAGCAGTTCTTC.

This chain connects TRBV5-1 to TRBJ2-5; 10 nucleotides line up with TRBD2. CDR1 is SGHRS and CDR2 is YFSETQ in the germline V gene. The junction had 19 bases not matched to a gene; V was cut back by 3 bases and J by 5 bases. The CDR3 covers 19 residues. CDR3 loop: CASSSTTTKAGGPRETQYF. CDR3 nucleotide sequence: TGCGCCAGCAGCTCGACCACGACCAAAGCGGGAGGGCCGAGGGAGACCCAGTACTTC.

The genes are TRBV7-2 and TRBJ2-7; 7 positions match TRBD2. Germline assignment: CDR1 SGHTA and CDR2 FQGNSA. This CDR3 has 14 residues. V shed 3 bases and J 0 bases; nucleotides not matched to a gene: 2. DNA of the CDR3: TGTGCCAGCAGCTTGAGCGGGGTCTCCTACGAGCAGTACTTC. This gives the protein CASSLSGVSYEQYF.

The genes are TRBV5-1 and TRBJ1-1; tentative D call: TRBD1 (6 bases). Germline V gene sequence: CDR1 SGHRS, CDR2 YFSETQ. The V and J ends lost 2 bases and 8 bases respectively, with 13 bases between them. The CDR3 is made up of 13 amino acids. CDR3 sequence reads: CASSLDRWPEAFF. The CDR3 DNA is TGCGCCAGCAGCTTAGACAGGTGGCCAGAAGCTTTCTTT.

This chain links TRBV2 with TRBJ2-3, with D maybe TRBD1 (5 bases). V gave up 8 bases and J gave up 8 bases, with 14 bases separating them. Per germline, CDR1 SNHLY and CDR2 FYNNEI. This CDR3 spans 12 amino acids. In DNA, the CDR3 is TGTGCCAGCCGCAGGGATCTGGGTACGCAGTATTTT. Its translation is CASRRDLGTQYF.

The gene calls are TRBV27 and TRBJ1-6; no clear D. Germline assignment: CDR1 MNHEY and CDR2 SMNVEV (reference sequence). The CDR3 runs 19 residues. V dropped 1 base and J dropped 0 bases, with 16 bases sitting between them. The CDR3 loop is CASSLFFPRRSSYNSPLHF. The CDR3 DNA follows: TGTGCCAGCAGTTTATTTTTCCCCCGTCGGAGCTCCTATAATTCACCCCTCCACTTT.

J is TRBJ1-4 and V is TRBV28, with D possibly being TRBD1 (5 bases). The CDR3 has 14 residues. V lost 3 bases to trimming and J lost 6 bases, with 11 bases between them. Germline CDR1 and CDR2: MDHEN and SYDVKM. CDR3 nucleotides: TGTGCCAGCAGTTTGGGGGGAGACGATGAAAAACTGTTTTTT. It is translated as CASSLGGDDEKLFF.

The chain links TRBV10-1 to TRBJ1-1; no definite D call. The CDR3 is 17 amino acids. The V and J ends lost 3 bases and 0 bases respectively, with 17 bases between them. The germline V gene encodes CDR1 WNHNN and CDR2 SYGVQD (reference sequence). The CDR3 DNA sequence: TGCGCCAGCAGTGATATTAAGGCAGGTACCATGAACACTGAAGCTTTCTTT. Translated: CASSDIKAGTMNTEAFF.

The CDR3 bases are TGTGCCAGCAGCTTAGCGCCAGCTAGCGGGGACACAGATACGCAGTATTTT. Amino acids: CASSLAPASGDTDTQYF. The genes are TRBV7-6 and TRBJ2-3; 9 bases are shared with TRBD2. CDR3 size: 17 residues. Per the germline V gene, CDR1 is SGHVS and CDR2 is FNYEAQ. Losses at the gene ends were 0 bases for V and 2 bases for J; bases not matched to a gene: 6.

J is TRBJ1-5 and V is TRBV2, with a tentative D call TRBD1 (6 bases). The CDR3 totals 14 residues. Germline V gene lookup returns CDR1 SNHLY and CDR2 FYNNEI. V gave up 5 bases and J gave up 11 bases, with 19 bases separating them. The CDR3 spells CASSPQGFDQAQHF. For the CDR3, the DNA is TGTGCCAGCAGTCCACAGGGATTTGATCAAGCCCAGCATTTT.

The gene calls are TRBV30 and TRBJ2-2, with 9 bases matching TRBD1. The V and J ends lost 3 bases and 0 bases, in that order; junction bases with no gene match: 2. Germline values: CDR1 GTSNPN, CDR2 SVGIG (reference sequence). CDR3 length: 15 amino acids. The CDR3, as DNA: TGTGCCTGGAGGGGACAGGGCGCGAACACCGGGGAGCTGTTTTTT. It specifies CAWRGQGANTGELFF.

This clone was counted between two and nine times. The rearrangement links TRBV4-3 to TRBJ1-1, with 7 nucleotides matching TRBD1. The ends lost 0 bases at V and 10 bases at J; junction bases unmatched: 8. The length of the CDR3 is 14 residues. From germline, CDR1 is LGHNA and CDR2 YSLEER. The CDR3, as DNA: TGCGCCAGCAGCCAAGATCGAGAAAGGACAGGAGCTTTCTTT. It codes for CASSQDRERTGAFF.

This chain joins TRBV7-8 and TRBJ2-3; 9 positions agree with TRBD2. Germline V CDR1 and CDR2: SGHVS, FQNEAQ. After removal of 6 bases from V and 2 bases from J, the junction contained 9 bases not matched to a gene. The CDR3 runs 16 residues. The CDR3 coding sequence is TGTGCCAGCAGACGCGGGGGGGGAGGGCCCACAGATACGCAGTATTTT. This encodes CASRRGGGGPTDTQYF.

The rearrangement joins TRBV2 to TRBJ1-2; 9 positions match TRBD1. V gave up 9 bases and J gave up 7 bases; unmatched junction bases: 9. Germline CDR1 is SNHLY and CDR2 is FYNNEI. The CDR3 is made up of 13 amino acids. CDR3 sequence: CASPPGQGGGYTF. CDR3 DNA sequence: TGTGCCAGTCCGCCGGGACAGGGAGGTGGCTACACCTTC.

The rearrangement links TRBV6-4 to TRBJ2-3; possible D gene TRBD2, 5 bases. CDR3 length: 13 residues. Germline values: CDR1 MRHNA, CDR2 SNTAGT. The V gene lost 6 bases and the J gene lost 2 bases, with 9 bases spanning the gap. The CDR3 nucleotides read TGTGCCAGCAGCCGCGGGTACACAGATACGCAGTATTTT. Amino acids: CASSRGYTDTQYF.

V usage is TRBV4-3 and J usage is TRBJ2-1, with D tentatively TRBD1 (5 bases). Germline V lookup: CDR1 LGHNA, CDR2 YSLEER. V was cut by 3 bases and J by 7 bases, with 13 bases left in between. The CDR3 sequence is 14 residues long. The CDR3 region has the DNA TGCGCCAGCAGCCACCCCAAAGACAGAAATGAGCAGTTCTTC. It specifies CASSHPKDRNEQFF.

The chain joins TRBV6-5 to TRBJ1-2; D possibly corresponds to TRBD1 (5 bases). The CDR3 contains 15 residues. Germline CDR1 MNHEY, CDR2 SVGAGI. V was pared by 6 bases and J by 5 bases, with 19 bases between. CDR3 loop: CASSRIPDNPYGYTF. In DNA, the CDR3 is TGTGCCAGCAGCCGCATCCCGGACAATCCTTATGGCTACACCTTC.

J is TRBJ1-1 and V is TRBV19; the match to TRBD1 covers 7 bases. The CDR3 runs to 14 residues. Germline V gives CDR1 LNHDA, CDR2 SQIVND (reference sequence). V shed 8 bases and J 5 bases; nucleotides not matched to a gene: 11. The CDR3 DNA is TGTGCCAGTCGACAGGGTGGGGTGTATACTGAAGCTTTCTTT. This codes for CASRQGGVYTEAFF.

The chain uses TRBV2 and TRBJ2-5; tentatively, D is TRBD1 (7 bases). The V gene's germline CDR1 is SNHLY and CDR2 FYNNEI. The CDR3 is made up of 13 amino acids. Trimming took off 6 bases at V and 4 bases at J, with 12 bases between the two ends. CDR3 sequence (DNA): TGTGCCAGCAGGCGGGACAGTGGAGAGACCCAGTACTTC. Amino acid sequence: CASRRDSGETQYF.

The chain joins TRBV5-5 to TRBJ2-3, with 7 bases aligning to TRBD2. V lost 0 bases, J lost 3 bases, and 1 base stayed unmatched. Germline CDR1 is SGHKS and CDR2 is YYEKEE (reference sequence). The CDR3 consists of 14 residues. The CDR3 DNA sequence: TGTGCCAGCAGCTTGGGGCGGGGGACAGATACGCAGTATTTT. It yields the protein CASSLGRGTDTQYF.

The chain recombines TRBV30 with TRBJ2-6, with TRBD2 as a possible D gene (6 bases). Germline V gene data show CDR1 as GTSNPN and CDR2 as SVGIG (reference sequence). Deletions cut 2 bases from V and 2 bases from J, with 7 bases between. This CDR3 has 14 amino acids. The chain's CDR3 is CAWSRGTGANVLTF. As DNA, the CDR3 is TGTGCCTGGAGTCGGGGGACTGGGGCCAACGTCCTGACTTTC.